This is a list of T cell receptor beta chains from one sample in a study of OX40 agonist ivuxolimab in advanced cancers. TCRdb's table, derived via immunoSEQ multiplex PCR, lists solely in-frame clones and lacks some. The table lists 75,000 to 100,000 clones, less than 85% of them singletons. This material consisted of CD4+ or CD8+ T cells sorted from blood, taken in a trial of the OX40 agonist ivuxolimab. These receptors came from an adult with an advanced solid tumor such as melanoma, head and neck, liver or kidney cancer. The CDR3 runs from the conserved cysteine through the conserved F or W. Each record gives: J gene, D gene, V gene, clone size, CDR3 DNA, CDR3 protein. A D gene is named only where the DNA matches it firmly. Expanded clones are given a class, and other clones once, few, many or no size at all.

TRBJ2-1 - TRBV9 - TGTGCCAGCAGCGTAGCGGCAGGGAGGAATGAGCAGTTCTTC CASSVAAGRNEQFF
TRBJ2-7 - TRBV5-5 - TGTGCCAGCAAGCTAGGACTATCCTACGAGCAGTACTTC CASKLGLSYEQYF
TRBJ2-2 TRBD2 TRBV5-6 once TGTGCCAGCAGCTTATCCGGGAGGGGGATCGGGGAGCTGTTTTTT CASSLSGRGIGELFF
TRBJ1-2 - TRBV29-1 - TGCAGCACCGACAGGCCTCGAGGGTATGGCTACACCTTC CSTDRPRGYGYTF
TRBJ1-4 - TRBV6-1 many TGTGCCAGCAGTGATGAAGGGCCCCTTAAACTGTTTTTT CASSDEGPLKLFF
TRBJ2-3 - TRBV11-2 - TGTGCCAGCAGCTCCAACACAGATACGCAGTATTTT CASSSNTDTQYF
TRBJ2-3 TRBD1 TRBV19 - TGTGCCAGTAGTATTATAGGGGGACAGGGGGCGCCTACGCAGTATTTT CASSIIGGQGAPTQYF
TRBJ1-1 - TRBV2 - TGTGCCAGCAGGGCCGACAGCTTGAACACTGAAGCTTTCTTT CASRADSLNTEAFF
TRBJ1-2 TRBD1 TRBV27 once TGTGCCAGCAGTCCGACAGGGGAAGTCTATGGCTACACCTTC CASSPTGEVYGYTF
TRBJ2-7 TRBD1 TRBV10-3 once TGTGCCATCAGTGTAACGGGACAGGGTTTCTACGAGCAGTACTTC CAISVTGQGFYEQYF
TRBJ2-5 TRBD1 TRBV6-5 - TGTGCCAGCAGTTACGATGGGACAGGTGGCGGAGAGACCCAGTACTTC CASSYDGTGGGETQYF
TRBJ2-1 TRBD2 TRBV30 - TGTGCCTGGAGTCCTCTGGGGGGGGGAAATGAGCAGTTCTTC CAWSPLGGGNEQFF
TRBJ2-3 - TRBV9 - TGTGCCAGCTGCCCGCTTGGGGACACAGATACGCAGTATTTT CASCPLGDTDTQYF
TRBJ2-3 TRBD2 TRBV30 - TGTGCCTGGACTAGCGGGGGGTCAGATACGCAGTATTTT CAWTSGGSDTQYF
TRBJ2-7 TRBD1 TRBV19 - TGTGCCAGTAGTATTCCGGGACAGGGTTCCTACGAGCAGTACTTC CASSIPGQGSYEQYF
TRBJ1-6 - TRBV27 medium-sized TGTGCCAGCAGTTTATCGTCGGGAGGCTCCTATAATTCACCCCTCCACTTT CASSLSSGGSYNSPLHF
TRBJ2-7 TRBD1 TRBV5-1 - TGCGCCAGCAGCCCCAGGGGGCTGGCCTACGAGCAGTACTTC CASSPRGLAYEQYF
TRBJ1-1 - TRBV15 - TGTGCCACCAGCAGAGAACGTTACACTGAAGCTTTCTTT CATSRERYTEAFF
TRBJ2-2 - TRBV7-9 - TGTGCCAGCACTTCACTAGTTACCGGGGAGCTGTTTTTT CASTSLVTGELFF
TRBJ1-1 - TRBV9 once TGTGCCAGCAGCGAGACAGGTTCCACTGAAGCTTTCTTT CASSETGSTEAFF
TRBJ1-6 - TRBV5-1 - TGCGCCAGCAGGTCGGGACCCCAAAATTCACCCCTCCACTTT CASRSGPQNSPLHF
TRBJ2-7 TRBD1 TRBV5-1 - TGCGCCAGCAGGGAAGGGACAGGGTCCACCGAGCAGTACTTC CASREGTGSTEQYF
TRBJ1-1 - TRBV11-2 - TGTGCCAGCAGCTTTTATAGGGCTGAAGCTTTCTTT CASSFYRAEAFF
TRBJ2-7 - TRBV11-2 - TGTGCCAGCACCCTAACGGGTTGGGACGAGCAGTACTTC CASTLTGWDEQYF
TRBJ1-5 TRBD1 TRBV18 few TGTGCCAGCTCCGAGACAGGGCATAGCAATCAGCCCCAGCATTTT CASSETGHSNQPQHF
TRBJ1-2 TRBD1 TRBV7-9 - TGTGCCAGCAGCTACACCGGGACAGGGGGCACGTATGGCTACACCTTC CASSYTGTGGTYGYTF
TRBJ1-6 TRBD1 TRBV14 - TGTGCCAGCAGCCAAGTAACGACAGGGAATTCACCCCTCCACTTT CASSQVTTGNSPLHF
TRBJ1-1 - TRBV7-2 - TGTGCCAGCAGCTTAAACTATAGGGGGACTGAAGCTTTCTTT CASSLNYRGTEAFF
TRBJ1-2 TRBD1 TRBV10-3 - TGTGCCATCAGTGATTGGACAGGGTCGGGAAATGGCTACACCTTC CAISDWTGSGNGYTF
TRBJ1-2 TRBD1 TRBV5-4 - TGTGCCAGCAGCACCGGACAGGGCGGGGGCTACACCTTC CASSTGQGGGYTF
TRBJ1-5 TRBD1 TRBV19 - TGTGCCAGTAGCCTGGACAGGGGGAAGTGGCCCCAGCATTTT CASSLDRGKWPQHF
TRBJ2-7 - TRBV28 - TGTGCCAGCAGTTTAAGGGGTTACGAGCAGTACTTC CASSLRGYEQYF
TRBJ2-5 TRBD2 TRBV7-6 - TGTGCCAGCAGCCCCTACCGCACTAGCGGGGAAGAGACCCAGTACTTC CASSPYRTSGEETQYF